The 20 T cell receptor beta chains listed next were all sequenced from one sample in a study of blood T cell repertoires in COVID-19. Clones were sequenced by immunoSEQ multiplex PCR, and TCRdb holds only the in-frame ones, with some missing. The repertoire holds about 140,000 clones, with around four fifths as singletons. The sample was peripheral blood. These receptors were taken from a woman at least 80 years old with acute or convalescent COVID-19.

The J gene is TRBJ1-2, the V gene TRBV5-8; D is unclear. CDR1 and CDR2 from the germline V gene are SGHTS and YDEGEE. This CDR3 is 14 amino acids long. V was pared by 2 bases and J by 3 bases, with 11 bases between. The CDR3 sequence: CASSFEDFYYGYTF. CDR3 nucleotides: TGTGCCAGCAGCTTCGAGGACTTTTACTATGGCTACACCTTC.

This clone has only one observation. This chain uses TRBV4-2 with TRBJ1-6; the D is unclear. CDR1 and CDR2 (germline): LGHNA, YNFKEQ. Trimming shortened V by 0 bases and J by 14 bases, and 14 bases separated the two germline ends. The CDR3 contains 14 residues. The CDR3 nucleotides read TGTGCCAGCAGCCAAGATCCCCGGGGTACGGCCCTCCACTTT. Translated, it gives CASSQDPRGTALHF.

The V gene is TRBV12-1, the J gene TRBJ1-5; the table assigns TRBD1, which was not confirmed against the DNA. TRBV12-1 is given as a pseudogene. This CDR3 spans 14 amino acids. The CDR3 region is CASSATGSDQPQHF. CDR3 nucleotide sequence: TGTGCCAGCAGCGCAACAGGGAGTGATCAGCCCCAGCATTTT.

This chain uses TRBV19 with TRBJ2-5; TRBD2 aligns across 7 bases. With 6 bases clipped from V and 5 bases from J, the junction kept 15 bases outside the gene matches. Germline V CDR1 and CDR2: LNHDA, SQIVND (reference sequence). The CDR3 runs to 16 residues. This CDR3 is CASRNSPGTTSETQYF. The CDR3 coding sequence is TGTGCCAGTAGAAACTCTCCCGGGACTACTAGTGAGACCCAGTACTTC. Drawing the rest from reference TRBV19 and TRBJ2-5, the complete variable domain is DGGITQSPKYLFRKEGQNVTLSCEQNLNHDAMYWYRQDPGQGLRLIYYSQIVNDFQKGDIAEGYSVSREKKESFPLTVTSAQKNPTAFYLCASRNSPGTTSETQYFGPGTRLLVL.

The chain employs TRBV10-2 and TRBJ1-4, with 10 bases identical to TRBD1. Germline lookup yields CDR1 WSHSY and CDR2 SAAADI. The length of the CDR3 is 13 residues. V shed 8 bases and J 5 bases; nucleotides not matched to a gene: 2. The CDR3 sequence: CASRDRGNEKLFF. The CDR3 nucleotides are TGCGCCAGCCGGGACAGGGGAAATGAAAAACTGTTTTTT.

The chain has TRBV7-9 and TRBJ2-1, with 7 bases that match TRBD1. Germline trimming cut 5 bases from V and 1 base from J; bases unmatched to any gene: 8. CDR3 size: 16 residues. The germline gives CDR1 SEHNR, CDR2 FQNEAQ (reference sequence). The CDR3 coding sequence is TGTGCCAGCAGCCGCCCGACAGGGCCTTCCTACAATGAGCAGTTCTTC. Translated: CASSRPTGPSYNEQFF. The entire variable domain, with the rest obtained from reference TRBV7-9 and TRBJ2-1, is as follows: DTGVSQNPRHKITKRGQNVTFRCDPISEHNRLYWYRQTLGQGPEFLTYFQNEAQLEKSRLLSDRFSAERPKGSFSTLEIQRTEQGDSAMYLCASSRPTGPSYNEQFFGPGTRLTVL.

The gene calls are TRBV28 and TRBJ2-7; TRBD1 aligns across 8 bases. CDR1 is MDHEN and CDR2 is SYDVKM in the germline V gene. The CDR3 is 14 residues long. V lost 6 bases, J lost 3 bases, and 7 bases stayed unmatched. The CDR3: CASRGQVGLYEQYF. The CDR3, as DNA: TGTGCCAGCAGGGGACAGGTCGGACTCTACGAGCAGTACTTC.

The chain employs TRBV30 and TRBJ1-4; TRBD1 matches at 9 bases. Looked up from germline, CDR1 is GTSNPN and CDR2 is SVGIG (reference sequence). This CDR3 spans 14 amino acids. Trimming at V came to 0 bases and at J to 10 bases, leaving 6 bases not matched to a gene. The CDR3 coding sequence is TGTGCCTGGAGTGTGGGACAGGGCCACGGAAAACTGTTTTTT. This codes for CAWSVGQGHGKLFF. The full variable domain, rest sourced from reference TRBV30 and TRBJ1-4, is SQTIHQWPATLVQPVGSPLSLECTVEGTSNPNLYWYRQAAGRGLQLLFYSVGIGQISSEVPQNLSASRPQDRQFILSSKKLLLSDSGFYLCAWSVGQGHGKLFFGSGTQLSVL.

This clone has more than one count but fewer than ten. The rearrangement uses TRBV6-5 and TRBJ1-5, with TRBD1 matching over 7 bases. Germline-derived CDR1 and CDR2 are MNHEY and SVGAGI. The CDR3 is 15 residues long. V shed 4 bases, J shed 6 bases, and the junction held 9 bases outside the gene matches. CDR3 bases: TGTGCCAGCAGTTCAGACAGGGCAGCGTCTCAGCCCCAGCATTTT. Protein: CASSSDRAASQPQHF.

This clone appeared a single time. The rearrangement links TRBV13 to TRBJ1-4; possibly TRBD1 for D (5 bases). V was trimmed by 2 bases and J by 5 bases, leaving 12 bases between them. Germline V gene sequence: CDR1 PRHDT, CDR2 FYEKMQ (reference sequence). The CDR3 length is 15 residues. The CDR3 coding sequence is TGTGCCAGCAGCTTAAGGTTTGGGGGGAATGAAAAACTGTTTTTT. Its protein is CASSLRFGGNEKLFF.

The chain has TRBV10-3 and TRBJ1-4, with 9 nucleotides matching TRBD1. Germline V CDR1 and CDR2: ENHRY, SYGVKD. The CDR3 spans 19 residues. The V and J ends lost 4 bases and 7 bases, in that order; junction bases with no gene match: 19. CDR3 region: CAISGGRDRETHSGEKLFF. Here the CDR3 DNA reads TGTGCCATCAGTGGGGGCCGGGACAGGGAAACCCACTCGGGTGAAAAACTGTTTTTT.

A few counts support this clone. This rearrangement joins TRBV6-5 to TRBJ1-2; a possible D gene is TRBD1 (6 bases). From germline, CDR1 is MNHEY and CDR2 SVGAGI. V was trimmed by 6 bases and J by 4 bases, leaving 12 bases between them. The length of the CDR3 is 13 residues. CDR3 nucleotide sequence: TGTGCCAGCAGCGAGGACAGAGCCTATGGCTACACCTTC. Translation gives CASSEDRAYGYTF.

In DNA, the CDR3 is TGTGCCAGCAGTCATATCGGTGAGCAGTTCTTC. It specifies CASSHIGEQFF. The V gene is TRBV27, the J gene TRBJ2-1; D remains ambiguous. V lost 5 bases and J lost 9, with 8 bases in between. CDR1 is MNHEY and CDR2 is SMNVEV in the germline V gene (reference sequence). The CDR3 runs 11 residues.

The chain employs TRBV28 and TRBJ2-7; 7 bases fit TRBD2. CDR1 MDHEN and CDR2 SYDVKM come from the germline V gene. The CDR3 has 14 residues. V trimming: 1 base; J trimming: 3 bases; junction bases outside the gene matches: 3. CDR3 amino acids: CASSLSGGDYEQYF. The DNA of the CDR3 is TGTGCCAGCAGTTTATCGGGAGGAGACTACGAGCAGTACTTC.

This sequence joins TRBV4-1 and TRBJ2-4; 9 nucleotides align to TRBD1. CDR3 length: 19 amino acids. Per germline, CDR1 MGHRA and CDR2 YSYEKL. The junction had 11 bases not matched to a gene; V was cut back by 1 base and J by 1 base. The CDR3 is CASSQGRGGTGLAKNIQYF. The CDR3, as DNA: TGCGCCAGCAGCCAAGGGCGTGGGGGGACAGGGTTGGCCAAAAACATTCAGTACTTC.

The chain carries TRBV19 and TRBJ1-1; TRBD1 aligns across 7 bases. Germline V lookup: CDR1 LNHDA, CDR2 SQIVND (reference sequence). Germline trimming cut 7 bases from V and 3 bases from J; bases unmatched to any gene: 5. The CDR3 is 13 residues long. CDR3 in DNA: TGTGCCAGTAAGAACAGGGGAGACACTGAAGCTTTCTTT. This encodes CASKNRGDTEAFF.

The rearrangement links TRBV4-1 to TRBJ1-2; TRBD1 matches 7 bases. This CDR3 has 15 amino acids. Germline values: CDR1 MGHRA, CDR2 YSYEKL. V shed 3 bases and J 2 bases; nucleotides not matched to a gene: 6. The CDR3 nucleotides read TGCGCCAGCAGCCAGGTGGGACAGAAAAACTATGGCTACACCTTC. This codes for CASSQVGQKNYGYTF.

The chain recombines TRBV5-1 with TRBJ2-7, with D perhaps matching TRBD1 (6 bases). V lost 2 bases and J 0 bases, leaving 9 bases between the germline ends. Per the germline V gene, CDR1 is SGHRS and CDR2 is YFSETQ. This CDR3 comprises 14 residues. CDR3 in amino acids: CASSLTGSSYEQYF. The CDR3 bases are TGCGCCAGCAGCTTAACAGGGTCCTCCTACGAGCAGTACTTC.

In DNA, the CDR3 is TGTGCCAGTAGTGCACAGGGATGGGCCTACGAGCAGTACTTC. Translated: CASSAQGWAYEQYF. V is TRBV19 and J is TRBJ2-7; possibly TRBD1 for D (6 bases). The germline gives CDR1 LNHDA, CDR2 SQIVND (reference sequence). The CDR3 spans 14 residues. The ends were cut back, 5 bases at V and 2 bases at J, with 13 bases in the middle.

The chain couples TRBV5-1 to TRBJ2-3; TRBD2 aligns across 11 bases. This CDR3 contains 15 residues. Germline V gene lookup returns CDR1 SGHRS and CDR2 YFSETQ. Trimming took 4 bases from V and 6 from J; bases not matched to a gene: 7. The CDR3 loop reads CASSPLAGGRDTQYF. CDR3 bases: TGCGCCAGCAGCCCGCTAGCGGGGGGTAGGGATACGCAGTATTTT.